These 11 T cell receptor beta chains came from one sample sequenced in a study of cytomegalovirus exposure and HLA in healthy donors. The study ran its PCR with 60 Vbeta and 13 Jbeta primers. Repertoires were generated with immunoSEQ multiplex PCR, while TCRdb's copy carries only in-frame clones and drops some. The top ten clones hold over 2.5% of a sample with about 160,000 clones, roughly 70% of them seen once. The sample taken for sequencing was PBMCs. The receptors shown here come from a woman in her 30s in good health and CMV-seronegative.

As regards this clone: The same CDR3 arises from other DNA sequences in this sample as well. This chain joins TRBV9 and TRBJ1-4; D is undetermined. Trimming pared 0 bases from V and 0 bases from J, leaving 6 bases between. This CDR3 is built from 15 residues. The V gene's germline CDR1 is SGDLS and CDR2 YYNGEE. CDR3 in amino acids: CASSVGPATNEKLFF. In DNA, the CDR3 is TGTGCCAGCAGCGTAGGTCCGGCAACTAATGAAAAACTGTTTTTT.

V gene TRBV10-3 combines with J gene TRBJ1-2; D is possibly TRBD1 (6 bases). V was trimmed by 6 bases and J by 6 bases, leaving 14 bases between them. In germline, CDR1 is ENHRY, CDR2 SYGVKD. The CDR3 contains 13 residues. The CDR3 region is CAISLRDKNGYTF. CDR3 coding DNA: TGTGCCATCAGCCTCCGGGACAAGAATGGCTACACCTTC.

This chain uses TRBV19 with TRBJ2-7; 9 bases agree with TRBD1. This CDR3 has 13 amino acids. With V trimmed by 5 bases and J by 6 bases, 5 bases remained unmatched. Germline V CDR1 and CDR2: LNHDA, SQIVND (reference sequence). The CDR3 loop is CASSGTGMGEQYF. Here the CDR3 DNA reads TGTGCCAGTAGTGGGACAGGGATGGGCGAGCAGTACTTC.

In the case of this clone: A junction boundary mismatches the germline segment, possibly from a read error. The rearrangement joins TRBV10-3 to TRBJ1-5; no clear D. Germline V gene lookup returns CDR1 ENHRY and CDR2 SYGVKD. The CDR3 consists of 14 residues. For the CDR3, the DNA is TGTGCCATCCGTGAGGGCGGAGACAATCAGCCCCAGCATTTT. Encoded protein: CAIREGGDNQPQHF.

The chain links TRBV4-1 to TRBJ1-4, with a possible D match to TRBD1 (6 bases). The CDR3 is 15 residues long. Germline CDR1 reads MGHRA; CDR2 reads YSYEKL. The V end lost 4 bases, the J end lost 10 bases, and 19 bases lay between the germline ends. The CDR3 coding sequence is TGCGCCAGCAGCCCACGAGGGGGGGGAACGGTAAAACTGTTTTTT. Amino acids: CASSPRGGGTVKLFF.

CDR3 bases: TGTGCCAGCAGCCTCGGACTAGGTTTTTCCAATGAGCAGTTCTTC. It translates to CASSLGLGFSNEQFF. The genes are TRBV7-9 and TRBJ2-1; 7 bases match TRBD2. The CDR3 is 15 residues long. Germline V lookup: CDR1 SEHNR, CDR2 FQNEAQ (reference sequence). The V gene end was trimmed by 5 bases and the J gene end by 6 bases; junction bases not matched to a gene: 10. The full variable domain, its missing parts supplied by reference TRBV7-9 and TRBJ2-1, is DTGVSQNPRHKITKRGQNVTFRCDPISEHNRLYWYRQTLGQGPEFLTYFQNEAQLEKSRLLSDRFSAERPKGSFSTLEIQRTEQGDSAMYLCASSLGLGFSNEQFFGPGTRLTVL.

Notes on this clone: Its ends do not fully match the called genes, so a read error is possible. The sample has other DNA sequences that encode this CDR3 too. The chain joins TRBV9 to TRBJ2-1; D not certain. Germline-derived CDR1 and CDR2 are SGDLS and YYNGEE. The CDR3 has 15 amino acids. CDR3 nucleotide sequence: TGTGCCAGCAGTGTAGAAAAACGGCGGAACAATGAGCAGTTCTTC. This encodes CASSVEKRRNNEQFF.

This chain links TRBV18 with TRBJ2-1, with TRBD1 matching 8 bases. CDR1 and CDR2 (germline): KGHSH, LQKENI. CDR3 length: 14 amino acids. After removal of 3 bases from V and 8 bases from J, the junction contained 6 bases not matched to a gene. CDR3 coding DNA: TGTGCCAGCTCACCCGGACAGGGCCTCGATGAGCAGTTCTTC. Its protein is CASSPGQGLDEQFF.

This clone came up once. The chain joins TRBV18 to TRBJ1-2, with 7 positions matching TRBD1. Germline CDR1 KGHSH, CDR2 LQKENI. V lost 4 bases and J lost 0; bases outside the gene matches: 11. The CDR3 runs to 17 residues. In DNA, the CDR3 is TGTGCCAGCTCACTCCAAGCCGGACAGGACACTAACTATGGCTACACCTTC. Translating gives CASSLQAGQDTNYGYTF.

The chain recombines TRBV29-1 with TRBJ2-1; 14 bases are a match to TRBD2. V lost 7 bases, J lost 8 bases, and 7 bases stayed unmatched. CDR1 is SQVTM, CDR2 ANQGSEA, per germline. The CDR3 loop spans 14 amino acids. Here the CDR3 DNA reads TGCAGCGCTAGACTAGCGGGGGGGTCCCATGAGCAGTTCTTC. Its translation is CSARLAGGSHEQFF.

This chain connects TRBV2 to TRBJ1-5; D call uncertain. CDR1 and CDR2 (germline): SNHLY, FYNNEI. The V end lost 8 bases, the J end lost 1 base, and 12 bases lay between the germline ends. The CDR3 sequence is 14 residues long. CDR3 region: CASCHPGSNQPQHF. For the CDR3, the DNA is TGTGCCAGCTGCCATCCGGGAAGCAATCAGCCCCAGCATTTT.